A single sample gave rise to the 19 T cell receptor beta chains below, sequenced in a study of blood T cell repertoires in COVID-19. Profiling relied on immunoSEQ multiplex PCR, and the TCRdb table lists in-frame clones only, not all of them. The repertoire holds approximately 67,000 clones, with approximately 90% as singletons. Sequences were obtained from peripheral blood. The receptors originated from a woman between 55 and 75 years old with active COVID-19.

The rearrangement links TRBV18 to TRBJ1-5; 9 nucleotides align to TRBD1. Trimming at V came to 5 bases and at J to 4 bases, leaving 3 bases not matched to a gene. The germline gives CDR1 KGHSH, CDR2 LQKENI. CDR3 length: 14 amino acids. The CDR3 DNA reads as TGTGCCAGCTCAGTACAGGGGGCGAATCAGCCCCAGCATTTT. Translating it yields CASSVQGANQPQHF.

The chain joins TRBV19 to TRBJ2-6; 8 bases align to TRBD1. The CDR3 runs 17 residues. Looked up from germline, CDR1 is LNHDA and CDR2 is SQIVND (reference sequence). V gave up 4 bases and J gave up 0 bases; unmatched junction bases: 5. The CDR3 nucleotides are TGTGCCAGTAGTAAAAGACAGGGGAGCTCTGGGGCCAACGTCCTGACTTTC. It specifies CASSKRQGSSGANVLTF.

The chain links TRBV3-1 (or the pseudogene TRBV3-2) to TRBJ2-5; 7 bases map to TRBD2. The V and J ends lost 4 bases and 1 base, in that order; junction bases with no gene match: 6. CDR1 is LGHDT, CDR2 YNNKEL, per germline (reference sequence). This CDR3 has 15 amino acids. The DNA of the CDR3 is TGTGCCAGCAGCCCCCCGGGGAGGGGCCAAGAGACCCAGTACTTC. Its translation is CASSPPGRGQETQYF.

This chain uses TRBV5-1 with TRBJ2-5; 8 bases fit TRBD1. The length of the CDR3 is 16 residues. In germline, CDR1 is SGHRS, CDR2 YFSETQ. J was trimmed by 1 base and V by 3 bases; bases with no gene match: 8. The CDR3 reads CASSYQTGAIQETQYF. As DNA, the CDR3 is TGCGCCAGCAGCTACCAGACAGGGGCCATCCAAGAGACCCAGTACTTC.

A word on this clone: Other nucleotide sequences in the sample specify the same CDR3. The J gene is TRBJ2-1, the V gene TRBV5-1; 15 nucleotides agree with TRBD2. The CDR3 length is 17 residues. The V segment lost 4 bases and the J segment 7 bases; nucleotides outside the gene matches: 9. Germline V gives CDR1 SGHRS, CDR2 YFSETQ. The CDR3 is CASSPTRGLAGGNEQFF. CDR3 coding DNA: TGCGCCAGCAGCCCGACGAGGGGACTAGCGGGAGGAAATGAGCAGTTCTTC.

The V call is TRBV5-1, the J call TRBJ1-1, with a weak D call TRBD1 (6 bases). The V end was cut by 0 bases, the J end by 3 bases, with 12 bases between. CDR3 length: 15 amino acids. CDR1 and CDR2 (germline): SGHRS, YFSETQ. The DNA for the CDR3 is TGCGCCAGCAGCTTGGCCCCAGGGGATTACACTGAAGCTTTCTTT. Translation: CASSLAPGDYTEAFF.

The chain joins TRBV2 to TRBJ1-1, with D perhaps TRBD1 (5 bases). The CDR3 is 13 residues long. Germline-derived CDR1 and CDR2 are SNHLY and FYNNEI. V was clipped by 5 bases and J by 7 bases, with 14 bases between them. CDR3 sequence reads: CASSLRQSNEAFF. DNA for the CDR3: TGTGCCAGCAGTCTTCGACAGAGCAATGAAGCTTTCTTT.

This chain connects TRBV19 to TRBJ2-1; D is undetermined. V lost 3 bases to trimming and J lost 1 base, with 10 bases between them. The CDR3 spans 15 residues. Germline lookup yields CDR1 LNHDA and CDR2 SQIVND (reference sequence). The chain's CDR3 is CASSMAVTSYNEQFF. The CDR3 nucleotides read TGTGCCAGTAGTATGGCGGTGACGTCCTACAATGAGCAGTTCTTC.

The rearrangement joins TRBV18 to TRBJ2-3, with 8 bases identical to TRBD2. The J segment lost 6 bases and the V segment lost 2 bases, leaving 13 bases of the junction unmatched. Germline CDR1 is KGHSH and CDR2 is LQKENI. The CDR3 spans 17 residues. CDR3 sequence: CASSPGLLAAFRDTQYF. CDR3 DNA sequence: TGTGCCAGCTCACCAGGACTACTAGCGGCCTTTCGGGATACGCAGTATTTT.

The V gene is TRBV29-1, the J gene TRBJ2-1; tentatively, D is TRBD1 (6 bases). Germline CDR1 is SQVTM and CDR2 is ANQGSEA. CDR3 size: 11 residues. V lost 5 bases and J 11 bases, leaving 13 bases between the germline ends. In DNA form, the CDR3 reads TGCAGCGTTCACAGGGAGCGCCAGCAGTTCTTC. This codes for CSVHRERQQFF.

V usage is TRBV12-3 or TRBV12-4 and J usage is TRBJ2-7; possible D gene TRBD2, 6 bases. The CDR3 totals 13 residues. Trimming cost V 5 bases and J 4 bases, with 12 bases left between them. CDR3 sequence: CASSPNSGYEQYF. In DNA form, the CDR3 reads TGTGCCAGCAGTCCCAATAGCGGATACGAGCAGTACTTC.

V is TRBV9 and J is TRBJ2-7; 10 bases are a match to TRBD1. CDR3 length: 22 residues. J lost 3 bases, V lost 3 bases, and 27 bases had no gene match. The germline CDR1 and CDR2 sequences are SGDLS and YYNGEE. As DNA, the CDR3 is TGTGCCAGCAGCGATTCGGGACAGGGGATAAACGATCGATCTGATTTATTCTACGAGCAGTACTTC. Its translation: CASSDSGQGINDRSDLFYEQYF.

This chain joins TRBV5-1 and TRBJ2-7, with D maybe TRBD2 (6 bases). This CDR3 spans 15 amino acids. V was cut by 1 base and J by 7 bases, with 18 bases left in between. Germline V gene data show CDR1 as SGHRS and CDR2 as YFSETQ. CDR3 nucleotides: TGCGCCAGCAGCTTGATTGCAGGGCCAGGAGGGGAGCAGTACTTC. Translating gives CASSLIAGPGGEQYF. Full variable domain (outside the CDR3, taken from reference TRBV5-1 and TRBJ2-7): KAGVTQTPRYLIKTRGQQVTLSCSPISGHRSVSWYQQTPGQGLQFLFEYFSETQRNKGNFPGRFSGRQFSNSRSEMNVSTLELGDSALYLCASSLIAGPGGEQYFGPGTRLTVT.

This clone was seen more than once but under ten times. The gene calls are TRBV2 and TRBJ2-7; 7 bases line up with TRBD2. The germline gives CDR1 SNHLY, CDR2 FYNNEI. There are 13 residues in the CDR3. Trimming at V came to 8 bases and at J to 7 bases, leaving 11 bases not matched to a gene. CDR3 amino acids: CASWGTTRREQYF. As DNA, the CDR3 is TGTGCCAGCTGGGGGACTACCCGAAGGGAGCAGTACTTC.

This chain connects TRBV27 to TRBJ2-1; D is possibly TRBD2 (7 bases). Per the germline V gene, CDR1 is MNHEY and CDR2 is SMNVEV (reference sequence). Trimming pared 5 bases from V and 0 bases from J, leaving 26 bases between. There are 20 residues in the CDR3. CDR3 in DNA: TGTGCCAGCAGTCCTCGTGGGGGGCTAGTTGGGGGGGCCTCCTACAATGAGCAGTTCTTC. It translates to CASSPRGGLVGGASYNEQFF.

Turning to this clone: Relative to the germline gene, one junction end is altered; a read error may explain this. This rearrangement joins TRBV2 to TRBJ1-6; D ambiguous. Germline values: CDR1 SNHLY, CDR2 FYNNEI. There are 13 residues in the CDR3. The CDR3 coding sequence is TGTGCCACCAGTTTGGACTCTAATTCACCCCTCCACTTT. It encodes CATSLDSNSPLHF.

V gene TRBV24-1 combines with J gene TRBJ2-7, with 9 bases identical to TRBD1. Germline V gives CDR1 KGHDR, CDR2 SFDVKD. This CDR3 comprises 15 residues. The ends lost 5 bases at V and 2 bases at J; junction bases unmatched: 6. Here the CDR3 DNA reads TGTGCCACCAGTGGTCCGGGACAGGGCACCTACGAGCAGTACTTC. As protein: CATSGPGQGTYEQYF.

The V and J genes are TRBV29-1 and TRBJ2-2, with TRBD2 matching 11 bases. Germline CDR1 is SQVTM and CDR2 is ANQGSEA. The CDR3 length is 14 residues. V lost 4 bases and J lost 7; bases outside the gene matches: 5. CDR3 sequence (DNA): TGCAGCGTTGGAAAAGGGACTAGCGGCGGGGAGCTGTTTTTT. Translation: CSVGKGTSGGELFF.

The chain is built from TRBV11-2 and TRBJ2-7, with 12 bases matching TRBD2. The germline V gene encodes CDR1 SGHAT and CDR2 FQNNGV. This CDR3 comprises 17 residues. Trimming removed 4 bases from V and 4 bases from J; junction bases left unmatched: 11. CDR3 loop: CASSSTSPSGRAYEQYF. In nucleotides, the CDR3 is TGTGCCAGCAGCTCGACCTCGCCTAGCGGGAGGGCTTACGAGCAGTACTTC.